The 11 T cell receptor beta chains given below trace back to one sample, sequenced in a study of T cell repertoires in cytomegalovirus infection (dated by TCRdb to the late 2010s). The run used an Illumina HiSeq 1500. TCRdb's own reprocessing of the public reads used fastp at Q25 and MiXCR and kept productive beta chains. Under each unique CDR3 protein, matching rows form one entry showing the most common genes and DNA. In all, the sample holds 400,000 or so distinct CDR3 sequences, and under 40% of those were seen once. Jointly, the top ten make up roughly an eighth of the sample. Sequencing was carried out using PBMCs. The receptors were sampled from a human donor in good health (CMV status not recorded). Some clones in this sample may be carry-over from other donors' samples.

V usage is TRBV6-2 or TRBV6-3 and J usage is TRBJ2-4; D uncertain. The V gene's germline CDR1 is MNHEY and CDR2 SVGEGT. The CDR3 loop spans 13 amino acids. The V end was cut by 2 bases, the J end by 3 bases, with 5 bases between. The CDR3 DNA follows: TGTGCCAGCAGTTACGAGGTCAAAAACATTCAGTACTTC. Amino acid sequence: CASSYEVKNIQYF.

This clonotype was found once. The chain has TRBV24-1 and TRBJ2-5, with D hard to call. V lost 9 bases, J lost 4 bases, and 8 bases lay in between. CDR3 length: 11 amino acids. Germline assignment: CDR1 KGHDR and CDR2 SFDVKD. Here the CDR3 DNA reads TGTGCCACCGGGGATGCAGAGACCCAGTACTTC. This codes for CATGDAETQYF.

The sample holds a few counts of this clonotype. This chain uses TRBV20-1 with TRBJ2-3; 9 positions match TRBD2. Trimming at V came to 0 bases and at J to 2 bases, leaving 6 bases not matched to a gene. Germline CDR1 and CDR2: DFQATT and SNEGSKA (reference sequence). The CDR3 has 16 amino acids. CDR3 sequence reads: CSARDSLAGITDTQYF. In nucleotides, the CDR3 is TGCAGTGCTAGAGATTCTCTAGCGGGGATCACAGATACGCAGTATTTT.

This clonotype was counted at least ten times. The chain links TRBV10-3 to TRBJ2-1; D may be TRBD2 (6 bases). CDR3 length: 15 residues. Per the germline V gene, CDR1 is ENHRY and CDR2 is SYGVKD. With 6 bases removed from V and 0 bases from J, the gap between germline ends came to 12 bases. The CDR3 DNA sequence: TGTGCCATCAGCCCCGGGGGACGCTCCTACAATGAGCAGTTCTTC. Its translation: CAISPGGRSYNEQFF.

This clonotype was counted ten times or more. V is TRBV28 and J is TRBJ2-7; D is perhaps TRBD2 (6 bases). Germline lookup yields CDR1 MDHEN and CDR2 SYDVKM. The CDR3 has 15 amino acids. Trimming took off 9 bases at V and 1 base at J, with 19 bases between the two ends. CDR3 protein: CASAGPGTGSYEQYF. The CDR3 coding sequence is TGTGCCAGTGCGGGGCCTGGGACTGGATCCTACGAGCAGTACTTC.

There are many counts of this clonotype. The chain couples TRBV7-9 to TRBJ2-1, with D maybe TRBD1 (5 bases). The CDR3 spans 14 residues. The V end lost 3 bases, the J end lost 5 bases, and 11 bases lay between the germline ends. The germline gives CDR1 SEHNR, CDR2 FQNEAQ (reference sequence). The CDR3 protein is CASSLRQTDNEQFF. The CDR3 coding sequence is TGTGCCAGCAGCTTGAGACAGACAGACAATGAGCAGTTCTTC.

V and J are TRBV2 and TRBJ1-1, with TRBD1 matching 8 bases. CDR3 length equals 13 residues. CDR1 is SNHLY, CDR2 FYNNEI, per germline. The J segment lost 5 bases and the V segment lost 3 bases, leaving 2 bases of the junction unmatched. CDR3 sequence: CASSDRGRTEAFF. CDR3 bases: TGTGCCAGCAGTGACAGGGGGCGGACTGAAGCTTTCTTT. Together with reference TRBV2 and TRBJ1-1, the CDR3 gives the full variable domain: EPEVTQTPSHQVTQMGQEVILRCVPISNHLYFYWYRQILGQKVEFLVSFYNNEISEKSEIFDDQFSVERPDGSNFTLKIRSTKLEDSAMYFCASSDRGRTEAFFGQGTRLTVV.

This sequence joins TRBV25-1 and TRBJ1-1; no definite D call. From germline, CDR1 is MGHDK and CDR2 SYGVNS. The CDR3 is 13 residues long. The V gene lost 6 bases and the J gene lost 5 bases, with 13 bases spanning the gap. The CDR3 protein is CASRGPAVTEAFF. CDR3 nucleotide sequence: TGTGCCAGCAGAGGGCCCGCTGTAACTGAAGCTTTCTTT.

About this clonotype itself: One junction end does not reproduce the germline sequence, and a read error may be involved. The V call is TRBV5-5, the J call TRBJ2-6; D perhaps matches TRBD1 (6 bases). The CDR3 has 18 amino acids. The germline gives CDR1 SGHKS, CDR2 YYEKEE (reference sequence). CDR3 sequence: CASSLAVTGNSGANVLNF. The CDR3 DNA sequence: TGTGCCAGCAGCTTGGCCGTGACAGGAAACTCTGGGGCCAACGTCCTGAATTTC.

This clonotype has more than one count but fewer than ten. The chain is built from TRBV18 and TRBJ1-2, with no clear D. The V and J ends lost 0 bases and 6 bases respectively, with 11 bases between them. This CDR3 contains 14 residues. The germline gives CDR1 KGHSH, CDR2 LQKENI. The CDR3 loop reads CASSPPRLEDGYTF. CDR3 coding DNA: TGTGCCAGCTCACCACCACGGCTAGAGGATGGCTACACCTTC.

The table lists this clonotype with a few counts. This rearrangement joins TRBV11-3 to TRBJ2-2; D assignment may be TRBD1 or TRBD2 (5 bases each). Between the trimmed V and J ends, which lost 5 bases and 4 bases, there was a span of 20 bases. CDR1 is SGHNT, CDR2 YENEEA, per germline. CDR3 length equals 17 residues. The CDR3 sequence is CASSIGTSFKSTGELFF. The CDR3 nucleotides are TGTGCCAGCAGCATCGGGACCTCCTTTAAATCCACCGGGGAGCTGTTTTTT.